This TCR beta chain was identified during a study of tumor-infiltrating lymphocytes in primary liver carcinoma (dated by TCRdb to the late 2010s). Describing the broader study: Surgical resection was performed in China between November 2015 and March 2016 on about 5 patients with histopathologically diagnosed primary liver carcinoma. The five patients, three men and two women aged 30 to 69 years, had hepatocellular carcinoma (four) or combined HCC and intrahepatic cholangiocarcinoma (one). The five patients had tumors staged T1-T3 N0M0, with maximum diameters ranging from roughly 4 to 10 cm. Samples yielded roughly 3.5 to 7.13 million productive TCRbeta reads; read depth did not differ significantly between tissue types. The study combined TCRbeta repertoire sequencing, expression microarrays and whole-exome sequencing across five regions of each liver tumor, with adjacent normal tissue and blood. A total of around 35 specimens from 5 patients went through TCRbeta repertoire sequencing, namely 25 tumor regions, 5 adjacent noncancerous liver tissues and 5 peripheral blood samples. Technical replicate repertoires showed high reproducibility, with mean shared-clone rates roughly 0.89 and correlation coefficients above 0.95. Results and caveats for the whole study, not just this receptor: Pairs of tumor regions showed greater repertoire overlap (mean 36%) than tumor-adjacent pairs (around 17%) or tumor-blood pairs (approximately 14%), which is consistent with antigen-driven expansion. Since the samples were bulk and unsorted, there was no way to compare CD4+ and CD8+ T cell repertoires. Only 4 or 5 patients were included in the study, and the authors note that the findings should be validated in a larger study. A significantly larger repertoire fraction was made up by the top 250 clones in tumors than in blood (p = 0.039). Because only the TCR beta chain was sequenced and unpaired alpha chains were not captured, true repertoire diversity is likely underestimated.

TRIzol reagent was used to extract blood RNA from unsorted whole blood, while the DNeasy Blood & Tissue kit provided the germline DNA. At the time of sampling, the patients were treatment-naive and had chronic HBV infection. Around 4 milliliters of peripheral blood were collected into K2EDTA tubes before surgery. A constant-region primer and ProtoScript II reverse transcriptase were used to reverse-transcribe TCRbeta-specific cDNA from approximately 500 ng total RNA. TCRbeta libraries were built with three nested multiplex PCR rounds, a slightly modified ARM-PCR procedure. Sample barcodes and Illumina adapters were attached in a final 25-cycle PCR using Deep VentR polymerase. Before sequencing, amplicons between 200 and 500 bp were purified from gel using a QIAquick gel extraction kit. TCRbeta amplicons were sequenced on an Illumina HiSeq 2500 with 250-bp paired-end reads. On the authors' methods: Trimmomatic v0.33 was used to quality-trim the reads, and FLASH v1.2.11 was used to merge paired reads so that full CDR3 sequences could be recovered. MiGEC v1.2.1b assigned V, D and J germline segments to the rearranged TCRbeta sequences. Clonotype statistics, along with Shannon-Wiener diversity indices, were calculated using VDJtools v1.0.0. To cut down on sampling bias, every analysis after diversity analysis relied on just the 250 most abundant clonotypes from each sample. The public reads were run again by TCRdb, first through fastp at Q25 and then through MiXCR, and only productive beta chains were kept. Each entry is one CDR3 protein sequence, shown with its most common DNA and genes. For this entry, the V and J calls and clone size follow TCRdb and not the study's own pipeline. The sample data list about 200,000 distinct CDR3 sequences, and roughly 61% of these were observed just once. The top ten clones comprise 6% to 8.5% of the sample.

Of note for this clonotype: Its antigen target is currently unknown. No qualities accompany the bases; no much larger clone lies one base away.

The source is a woman in her fifties or sixties with primary liver carcinoma and hepatitis B virus infection. The sample was peripheral blood.

The bases read TGCGCCAGCACCGAGACTAGCGGGAGGACCTCGGGAGATACGCAGTATTTT. Its protein is CASTETSGRTSGDTQYF. The rearranged chain carries TRBV5-1 and TRBJ2-3, and 13 junctional nucleotides match TRBD2. The CDR3 runs 17 residues from the cysteine to the phenylalanine. Only the CDR3 DNA is retained, 51 bases long and in frame from the first base. V and J are trimmed by 6 bases and 5 bases, and the gene matches miss 12 bases of the junction. As encoded in the germline V gene, CDR1 is SGHRS while CDR2 is YFSETQ.